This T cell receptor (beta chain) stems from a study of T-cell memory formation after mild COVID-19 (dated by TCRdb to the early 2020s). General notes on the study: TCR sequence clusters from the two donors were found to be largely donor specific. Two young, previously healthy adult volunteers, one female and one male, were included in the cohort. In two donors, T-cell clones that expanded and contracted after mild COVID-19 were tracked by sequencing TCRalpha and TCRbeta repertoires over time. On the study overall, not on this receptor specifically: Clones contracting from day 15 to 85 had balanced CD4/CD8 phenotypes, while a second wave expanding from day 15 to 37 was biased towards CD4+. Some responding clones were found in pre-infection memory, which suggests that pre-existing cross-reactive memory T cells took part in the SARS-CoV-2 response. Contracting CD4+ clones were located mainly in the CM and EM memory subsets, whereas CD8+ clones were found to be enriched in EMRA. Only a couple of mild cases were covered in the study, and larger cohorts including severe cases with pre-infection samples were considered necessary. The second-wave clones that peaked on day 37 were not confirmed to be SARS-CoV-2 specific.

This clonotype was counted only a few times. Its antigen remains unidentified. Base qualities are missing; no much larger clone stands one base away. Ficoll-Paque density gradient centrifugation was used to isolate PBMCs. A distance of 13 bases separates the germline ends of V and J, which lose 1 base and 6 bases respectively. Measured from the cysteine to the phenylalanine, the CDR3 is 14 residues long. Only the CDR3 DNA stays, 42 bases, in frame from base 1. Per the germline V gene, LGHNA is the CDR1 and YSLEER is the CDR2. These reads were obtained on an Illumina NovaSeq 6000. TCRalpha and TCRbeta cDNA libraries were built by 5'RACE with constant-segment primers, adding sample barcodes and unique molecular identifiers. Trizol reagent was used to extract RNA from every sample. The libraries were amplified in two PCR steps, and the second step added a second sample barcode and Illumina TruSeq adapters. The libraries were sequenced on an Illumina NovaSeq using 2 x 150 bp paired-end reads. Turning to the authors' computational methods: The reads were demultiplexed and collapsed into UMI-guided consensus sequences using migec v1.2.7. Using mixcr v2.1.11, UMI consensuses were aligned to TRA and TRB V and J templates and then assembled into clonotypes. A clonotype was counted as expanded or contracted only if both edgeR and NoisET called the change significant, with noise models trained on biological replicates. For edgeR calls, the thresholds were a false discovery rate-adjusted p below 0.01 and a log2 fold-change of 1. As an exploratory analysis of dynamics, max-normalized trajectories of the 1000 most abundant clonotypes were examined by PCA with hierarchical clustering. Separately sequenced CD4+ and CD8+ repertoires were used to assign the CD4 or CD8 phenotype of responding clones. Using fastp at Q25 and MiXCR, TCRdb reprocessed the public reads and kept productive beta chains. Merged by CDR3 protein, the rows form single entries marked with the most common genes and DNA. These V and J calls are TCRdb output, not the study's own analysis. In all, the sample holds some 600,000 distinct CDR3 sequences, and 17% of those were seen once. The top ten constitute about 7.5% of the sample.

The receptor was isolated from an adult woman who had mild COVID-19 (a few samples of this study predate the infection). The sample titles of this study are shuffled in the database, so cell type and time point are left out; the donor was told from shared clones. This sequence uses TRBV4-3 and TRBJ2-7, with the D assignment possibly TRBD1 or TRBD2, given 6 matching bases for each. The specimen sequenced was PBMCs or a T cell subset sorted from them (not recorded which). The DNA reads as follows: TGCGCCAGCAGCCAAGTAACGGGGGCGAGCGAGCAGTACTTC. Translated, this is CASSQVTGASEQYF.